This entry lists 5 T cell receptor beta chains sequenced from one sample in a study of early T cells in non-severe SARS-CoV-2 infection. MiXCR, run by TCRdb on the 5' RACE reads, gives a single entry per CDR3 protein. The sample has 50,000 to 80,000 distinct CDR3 sequences; 4% to 5.5% are singletons. Specimen: whole blood. Receptors were obtained from an adult who was a healthcare worker with PCR-confirmed SARS-CoV-2 infection or an uninfected control (not recorded which).

In its sample, this clonotype was seen a few times. The chain is built from TRBV7-2 and TRBJ2-3, with 9 bases identical to TRBD1. Germline V lookup: CDR1 SGHTA, CDR2 FQGNSA. J gave up 4 bases and V 3 bases, and 17 bases lay outside the gene matches. CDR3 length: 19 residues. The CDR3 nucleotides read TGTGCCAGCAGCTTCCGACCCAAGGGGACAGGGCGATTCTCAGATACGCAGTATTTT. Translated, it gives CASSFRPKGTGRFSDTQYF. Based on the CDR3 plus reference TRBV7-2 and TRBJ2-3, the full variable domain is GAGVSQSPSNKVTEKGKDVELRCDPISGHTALYWYRQSLGQGLEFLIYFQGNSAPDKSGLPSDRFSAERTGGSVSTLTIQRTQQEDSAVYLCASSFRPKGTGRFSDTQYFGPGTRLTVL.

This clonotype was picked up many times. The rearrangement uses TRBV5-8 and TRBJ1-1; tentative D call: TRBD1 (6 bases). Trimming removed 4 bases at V and 6 bases at J, with 13 bases between. Germline assignment: CDR1 SGHTS and CDR2 YDEGEE. The CDR3 extends over 13 amino acids. The DNA for the CDR3 is TGTGCCAGCAGCATAACTGGGGGCCCTGAAGCTTTCTTT. It translates to CASSITGGPEAFF.

This clonotype was observed many times. The V call is TRBV14, the J call TRBJ2-7, with 8 bases matching TRBD1. The CDR3 runs 13 residues. CDR1 is SGHDN, CDR2 FVKESK, per germline. Losses at the gene ends were 5 bases for V and 6 bases for J; bases not matched to a gene: 6. In DNA form, the CDR3 reads TGTGCCAGCAGCGACAGGGGAACTGCCGAGCAGTACTTC. Its translation: CASSDRGTAEQYF.

The chain couples TRBV6-2 or TRBV6-3 to TRBJ2-1; 12 bases are shared with TRBD2. The V segment lost 7 bases and the J segment 0 bases; nucleotides outside the gene matches: 13. The CDR3 contains 19 residues. In germline, CDR1 is MNHEY, CDR2 SVGEGT. The CDR3 DNA is TGTGCCAGCATCTACGGGACTAGCGGGCCGATTTCCTCCTACAATGAGCAGTTCTTC. It encodes CASIYGTSGPISSYNEQFF.

This clonotype was observed at least ten times. The chain carries TRBV19 and TRBJ1-5, with D possibly matching TRBD1 (6 bases). This CDR3 comprises 13 residues. V was trimmed by 4 bases and J by 6 bases, leaving 10 bases between them. Germline V gives CDR1 LNHDA, CDR2 SQIVND (reference sequence). CDR3: CASSKQGAQPQHF. In DNA form, the CDR3 reads TGTGCCAGTAGTAAACAGGGTGCTCAGCCCCAGCATTTT.